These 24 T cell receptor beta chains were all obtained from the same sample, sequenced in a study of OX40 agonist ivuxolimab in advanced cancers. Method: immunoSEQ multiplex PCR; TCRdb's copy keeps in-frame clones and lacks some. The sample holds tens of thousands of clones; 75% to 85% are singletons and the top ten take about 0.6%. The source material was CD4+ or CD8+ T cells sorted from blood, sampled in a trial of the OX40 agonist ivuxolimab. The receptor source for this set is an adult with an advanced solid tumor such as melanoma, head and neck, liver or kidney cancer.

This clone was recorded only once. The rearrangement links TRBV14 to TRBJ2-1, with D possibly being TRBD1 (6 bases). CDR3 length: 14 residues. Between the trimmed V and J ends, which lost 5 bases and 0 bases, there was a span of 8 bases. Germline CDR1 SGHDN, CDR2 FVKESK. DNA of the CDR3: TGTGCCAGCAGCTACAGGGCCTCCTACAATGAGCAGTTCTTC. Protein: CASSYRASYNEQFF.

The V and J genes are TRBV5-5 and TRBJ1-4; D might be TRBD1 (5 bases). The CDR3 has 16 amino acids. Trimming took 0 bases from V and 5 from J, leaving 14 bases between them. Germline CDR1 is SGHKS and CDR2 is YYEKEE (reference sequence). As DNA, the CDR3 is TGTGCCAGCAGCTTGGGACCCTCTCGGGGCAATGAAAAACTGTTTTTT. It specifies CASSLGPSRGNEKLFF.

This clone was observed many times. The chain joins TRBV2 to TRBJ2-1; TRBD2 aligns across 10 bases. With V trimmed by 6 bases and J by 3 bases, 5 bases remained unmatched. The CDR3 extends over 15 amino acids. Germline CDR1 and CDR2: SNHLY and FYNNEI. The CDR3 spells CASRTSSGGYNEQFF. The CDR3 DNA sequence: TGTGCCAGCAGGACTTCTAGCGGGGGCTACAATGAGCAGTTCTTC.

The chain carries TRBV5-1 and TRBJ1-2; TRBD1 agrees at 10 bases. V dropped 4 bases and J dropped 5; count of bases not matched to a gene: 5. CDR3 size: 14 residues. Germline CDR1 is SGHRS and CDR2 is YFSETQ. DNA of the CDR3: TGCGCCAGCAGCGGAGGGACAGGGGCATATGGCTACACCTTC. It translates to CASSGGTGAYGYTF.

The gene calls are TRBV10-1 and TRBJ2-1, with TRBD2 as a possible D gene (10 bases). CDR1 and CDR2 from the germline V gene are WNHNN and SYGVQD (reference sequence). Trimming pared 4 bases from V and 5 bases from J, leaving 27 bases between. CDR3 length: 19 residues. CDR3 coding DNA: TGCGCCAGCAGTGTTTGGGGACAGGGCCTGAGCGGGGGGGACAATGAGCAGTTCTTC. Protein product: CASSVWGQGLSGGDNEQFF.

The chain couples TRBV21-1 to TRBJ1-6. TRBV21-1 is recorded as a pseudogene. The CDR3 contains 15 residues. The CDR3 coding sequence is TGTGCCAGCAGTACGGCCGGGACTCACCATTCACCCCTCCACTTT. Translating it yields CASSTAGTHHSPLHF.

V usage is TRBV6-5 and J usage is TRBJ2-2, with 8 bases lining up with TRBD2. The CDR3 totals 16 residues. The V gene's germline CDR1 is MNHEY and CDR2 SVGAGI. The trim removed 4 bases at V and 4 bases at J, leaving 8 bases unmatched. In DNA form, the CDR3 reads TGTGCCAGCAGTTCCAGCGAGCGGGGGAGCACCGGGGAGCTGTTTTTT. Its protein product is CASSSSERGSTGELFF.

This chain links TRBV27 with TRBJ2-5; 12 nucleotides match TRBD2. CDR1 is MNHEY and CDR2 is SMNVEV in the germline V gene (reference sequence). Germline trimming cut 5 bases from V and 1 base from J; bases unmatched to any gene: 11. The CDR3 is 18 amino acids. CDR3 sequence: CASSPRASGGVLQETQYF. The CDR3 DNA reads TGTGCCAGCAGTCCCCGGGCTAGCGGGGGGGTACTCCAAGAGACCCAGTACTTC.

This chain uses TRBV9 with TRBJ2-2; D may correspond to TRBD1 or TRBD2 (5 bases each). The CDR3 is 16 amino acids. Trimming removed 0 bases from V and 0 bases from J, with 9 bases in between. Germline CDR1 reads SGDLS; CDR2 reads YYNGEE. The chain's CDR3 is CASSVVGTANTGELFF. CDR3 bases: TGTGCCAGCAGCGTAGTGGGGACGGCGAACACCGGGGAGCTGTTTTTT.

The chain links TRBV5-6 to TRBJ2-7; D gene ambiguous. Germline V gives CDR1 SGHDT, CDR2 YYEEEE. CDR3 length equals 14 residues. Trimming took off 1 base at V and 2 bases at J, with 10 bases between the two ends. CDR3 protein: CASSLRLVPYEQYF. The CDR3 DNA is TGTGCCAGCAGCTTGCGTCTAGTCCCCTACGAGCAGTACTTC.

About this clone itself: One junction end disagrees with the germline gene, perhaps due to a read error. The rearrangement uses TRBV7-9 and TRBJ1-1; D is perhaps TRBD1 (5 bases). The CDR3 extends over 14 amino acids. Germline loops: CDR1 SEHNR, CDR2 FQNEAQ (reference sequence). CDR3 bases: TGTGCCAGCAGCTTAGTAGTCCGGGGGACTGAGGCTTTCTTT. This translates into CASSLVVRGTEAFF.

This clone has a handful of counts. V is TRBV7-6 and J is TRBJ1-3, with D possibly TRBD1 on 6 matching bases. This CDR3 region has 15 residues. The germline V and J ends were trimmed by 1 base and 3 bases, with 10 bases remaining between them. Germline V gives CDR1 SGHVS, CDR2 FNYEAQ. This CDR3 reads CASSLDQGFGNTIYF. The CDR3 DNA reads TGTGCCAGCAGCTTAGACCAGGGGTTTGGAAACACCATATATTTT.

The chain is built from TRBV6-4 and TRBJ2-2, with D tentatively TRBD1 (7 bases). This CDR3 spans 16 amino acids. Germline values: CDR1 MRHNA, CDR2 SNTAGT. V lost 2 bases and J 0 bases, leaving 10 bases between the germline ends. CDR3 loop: CASSDQGGANTGELFF. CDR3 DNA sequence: TGTGCCAGCAGTGACCAGGGGGGCGCGAACACCGGGGAGCTGTTTTTT.

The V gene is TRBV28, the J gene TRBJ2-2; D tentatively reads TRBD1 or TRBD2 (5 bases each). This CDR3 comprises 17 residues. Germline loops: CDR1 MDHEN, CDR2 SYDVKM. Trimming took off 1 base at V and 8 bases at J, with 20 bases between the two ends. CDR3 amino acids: CASSLLAQGAGRGELFF. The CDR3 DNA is TGTGCCAGCAGTTTATTGGCCCAGGGCGCAGGGAGAGGGGAGCTGTTTTTT.

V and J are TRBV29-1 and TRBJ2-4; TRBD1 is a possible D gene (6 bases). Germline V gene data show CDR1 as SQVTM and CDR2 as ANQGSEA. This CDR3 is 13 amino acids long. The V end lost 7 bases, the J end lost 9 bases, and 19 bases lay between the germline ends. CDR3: CSGTGSRPSIQYF. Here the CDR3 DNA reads TGCAGCGGAACAGGGTCTCGTCCGAGCATTCAGTACTTC.

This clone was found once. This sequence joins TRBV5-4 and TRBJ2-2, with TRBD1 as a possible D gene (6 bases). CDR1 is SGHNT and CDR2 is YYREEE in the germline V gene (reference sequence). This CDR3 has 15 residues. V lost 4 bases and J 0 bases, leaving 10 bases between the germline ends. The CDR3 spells CASSTRTANTGELFF. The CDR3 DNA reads TGTGCCAGCAGCACCCGGACAGCGAACACCGGGGAGCTGTTTTTT.

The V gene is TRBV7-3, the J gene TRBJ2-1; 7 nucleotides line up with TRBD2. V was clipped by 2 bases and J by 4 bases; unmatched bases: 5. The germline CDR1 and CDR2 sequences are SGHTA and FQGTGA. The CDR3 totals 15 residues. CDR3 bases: TGTGCCAGCAGCTTAGGAGCGGGGCAATACAATGAGCAGTTCTTC. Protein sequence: CASSLGAGQYNEQFF.

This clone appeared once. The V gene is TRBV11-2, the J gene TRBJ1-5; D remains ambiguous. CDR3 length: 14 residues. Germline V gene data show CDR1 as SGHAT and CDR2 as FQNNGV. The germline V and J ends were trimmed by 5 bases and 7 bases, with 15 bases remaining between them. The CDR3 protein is CASSVPGLGQPQHF. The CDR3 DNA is TGTGCCAGCAGCGTACCAGGCCTTGGACAGCCCCAGCATTTT.

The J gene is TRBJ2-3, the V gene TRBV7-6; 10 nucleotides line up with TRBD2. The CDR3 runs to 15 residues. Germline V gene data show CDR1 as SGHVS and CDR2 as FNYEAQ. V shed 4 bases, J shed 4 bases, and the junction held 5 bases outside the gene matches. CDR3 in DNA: TGTGCCAGCAGCTCAAGCGGGGGGGCTTCAGATACGCAGTATTTT. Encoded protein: CASSSSGGASDTQYF. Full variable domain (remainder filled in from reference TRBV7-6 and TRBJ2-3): GAGVSQSPRYKVTKRGQDVALRCDPISGHVSLYWYRQALGQGPEFLTYFNYEAQQDKSGLPNDRFSAERPEGSISTLTIQRTEQRDSAMYRCASSSSGGASDTQYFGPGTRLTVL.

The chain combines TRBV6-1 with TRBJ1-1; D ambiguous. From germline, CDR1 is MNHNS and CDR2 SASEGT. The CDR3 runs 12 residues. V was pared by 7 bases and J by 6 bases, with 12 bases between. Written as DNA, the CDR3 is TGTGCCAGCAACGAGCTCCGGGCTGAAGCTTTCTTT. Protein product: CASNELRAEAFF.

CDR3 loop: CASSERIPKPGGYTF. DNA of the CDR3: TGTGCCAGCAGTGAACGGATACCCAAGCCTGGGGGCTACACCTTC. V and J are TRBV2 and TRBJ1-2; the D is unclear. Germline CDR1 SNHLY, CDR2 FYNNEI. This CDR3 comprises 15 residues. Between the trimmed V and J ends, which lost 2 bases and 8 bases, there was a span of 18 bases.

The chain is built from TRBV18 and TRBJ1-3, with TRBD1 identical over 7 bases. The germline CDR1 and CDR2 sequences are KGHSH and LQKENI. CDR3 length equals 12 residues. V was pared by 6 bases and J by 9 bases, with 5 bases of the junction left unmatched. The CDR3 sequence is CASSPQGGTIYF. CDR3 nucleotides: TGTGCCAGCTCGCCCCAGGGGGGCACCATATATTTT.

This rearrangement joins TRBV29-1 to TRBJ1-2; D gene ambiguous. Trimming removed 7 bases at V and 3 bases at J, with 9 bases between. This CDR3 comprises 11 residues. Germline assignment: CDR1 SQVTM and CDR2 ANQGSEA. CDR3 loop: CSGGVDYGYTF. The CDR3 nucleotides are TGCAGCGGCGGGGTCGACTATGGCTACACCTTC. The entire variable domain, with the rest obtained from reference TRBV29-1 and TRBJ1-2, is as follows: SAVISQKPSRDICQRGTSLTIQCQVDSQVTMMFWYRQQPGQSLTLIATANQGSEATYESGFVIDKFPISRPNLTFSTLTVSNMSPEDSSIYLCSGGVDYGYTFGSGTRLTVV.

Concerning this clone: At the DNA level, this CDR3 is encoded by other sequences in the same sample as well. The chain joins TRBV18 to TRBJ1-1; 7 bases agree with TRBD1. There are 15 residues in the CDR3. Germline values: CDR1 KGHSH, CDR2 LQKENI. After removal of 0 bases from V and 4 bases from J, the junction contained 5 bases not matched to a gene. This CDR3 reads CASSPPGGAGTEAFF. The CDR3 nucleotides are TGTGCCAGCTCACCACCAGGGGGCGCGGGCACTGAAGCTTTCTTT.